This T cell receptor (beta chain) was profiled in a study of shared T cell receptors in the human thymus. In germline, CDR1 is SGHNT, CDR2 YYREEE (reference sequence). Trimming left V 0 bases short and J 9 bases short, with 25 bases between. The CDR3 loop spans 18 amino acids. Clones were sequenced by immunoSEQ multiplex PCR, and TCRdb holds only the in-frame ones, with some missing. The profile covers hundreds of thousands of clones, with 70% to 90% appearing a single time and 0.0095% to 0.011% taken by the ten largest. The data were also submitted as part of a second study, on human thymus T cells. This second study notes: Donor material was obtained from healthy Finnish infants undergoing corrective surgery for congenital heart defects. Surgeons resected thymus tissue during corrective heart surgery.

The rearrangement joins TRBV5-4 to TRBJ2-1, with a possible D match to TRBD2 (7 bases). The sequenced sample consisted of thymocytes. This receptor was taken from a boy under two years old with a congenital heart defect. The CDR3 loop is CASSLAGGGTEDCGEQFF. In DNA, the CDR3 is TGTGCCAGCAGCTTGGCGGGGGGCGGGACTGAGGATTGTGGTGAGCAGTTCTTC. Full variable domain (outside the CDR3, taken from reference TRBV5-4 and TRBJ2-1): ETGVTQSPTHLIKTRGQQVTLRCSSQSGHNTVSWYQQALGQGPQFIFQYYREEENGRGNFPPRFSGLQFPNYSSELNVNALELDDSALYLCASSLAGGGTEDCGEQFFGPGTRLTVL.